This is a list of T cell receptor beta chains from one sample in a study of blood T cell repertoires in COVID-19. Only in-frame clones appear in the TCRdb table, and some are missing; sequencing was by immunoSEQ multiplex PCR. Of 100,000 or so clones listed, nearly 95% are singletons. The sequenced sample was peripheral blood. These receptors were obtained from a human donor with active COVID-19. The donor label of this sample is uncertain. The CDR3 runs from the conserved cysteine through the conserved F or W. D genes are given only for firm matches. The size of a clone is reported for some rows only, either as once, few or many, or as a class for expanded clones.

>TRBV27|TRBJ2-1|once|TRBD2
CASNERRGGDNEQFF
TGTGCCAGCAACGAAAGGAGGGGAGGGGATAATGAGCAGTTCTTC
>TRBV27|TRBJ2-3|NA|TRBD1
CASSLDRAPTDTQYF
TGTGCCAGCAGTCTGGACAGGGCCCCCACAGATACGCAGTATTTT
>TRBV19|TRBJ2-2|NA|TRBD2
CASSIFSGTTNTGELFF
TGTGCCAGTAGTATTTTTAGCGGGACAACGAACACCGGGGAGCTGTTTTTT
>TRBV2|TRBJ1-1|NA|TRBD1
CASSERDRVAEAFF
TGTGCCAGCAGTGAGAGAGACAGGGTAGCTGAAGCTTTCTTT
>TRBV19|TRBJ1-1|NA|NA
CASSYPGIPEAFF
TGTGCCAGTAGTTATCCAGGGATCCCTGAAGCTTTCTTT
>TRBV3-1/TRBV3-2|TRBJ2-5|NA|TRBD2
CASSLRTSGQETQYF
TGTGCCAGCAGTCTTAGGACTAGCGGCCAAGAGACCCAGTACTTC
>TRBV19|TRBJ1-5|NA|TRBD1
CASSIRQGTGNQPQHF
TGTGCCAGTAGTATTCGACAGGGGACGGGCAATCAGCCCCAGCATTTT
>TRBV9|TRBJ1-3|NA|NA
CASSTRDRGRSGNTIYF
TGTGCCAGCAGCACTAGGGATAGAGGCCGCTCTGGAAACACCATATATTTT
>TRBV4-1|TRBJ2-3|NA|TRBD2
CASSSGLAGTDTQYF
TGCGCCAGCAGCTCTGGACTAGCGGGCACAGATACGCAGTATTTT
>TRBV2|TRBJ1-2|NA|NA
CASSESLGYGYTF
TGTGCCAGCAGTGAATCCCTAGGCTATGGCTACACCTTC
>TRBV6-5|TRBJ1-1|NA|NA
CASNPGVTNTEAFF
TGTGCCAGCAACCCAGGGGTAACGAACACTGAAGCTTTCTTT
>TRBV18|TRBJ2-3|NA|NA
CASSPPGSPGVSDTQYF
TGTGCCAGCTCACCACCGGGGTCTCCGGGAGTATCTGATACGCAGTATTTT
>TRBV7-9|TRBJ2-7|NA|TRBD2
CASSFPPVGTSGSNEQYF
TGTGCCAGCAGCTTTCCCCCCGTCGGGACTAGCGGGAGTAACGAGCAGTACTTC
>TRBV24-1|TRBJ1-1|NA|NA
CATSDRGGTEAFF
TGTGCCACCAGTGACAGGGGTGGCACTGAAGCTTTCTTT
>TRBV3-1/TRBV3-2|TRBJ2-5|NA|TRBD2
CASSHPTPLAEEETQYF
TGTGCCAGCAGCCACCCCACACCGCTAGCGGAGGAAGAGACCCAGTACTTC
>TRBV2|TRBJ2-1|NA|TRBD1
CASNFDRDNEQFF
TGTGCCAGCAACTTCGACAGGGACAATGAGCAGTTCTTC
>TRBV14|TRBJ2-7|NA|TRBD2
CASSQGGLAPYEQYF
TGTGCCAGCAGCCAAGGGGGACTAGCGCCCTACGAGCAGTACTTC
>TRBV19|TRBJ1-4|NA|TRBD1
CASSLGQETTNEKLFF
TGTGCCAGTAGTTTGGGACAGGAGACAACTAATGAAAAACTGTTTTTT
>TRBV7-9|TRBJ2-3|NA|TRBD1
CASSPIGGTGFMDTQYF
TGTGCCAGCAGCCCAATTGGTGGGACAGGTTTTATGGATACGCAGTATTTT
>TRBV24-1|TRBJ2-5|NA|TRBD1
CATSDQIDRDPETQYF
TGTGCCACCAGTGACCAAATCGACAGGGACCCAGAGACCCAGTACTTC
>TRBV6-5|TRBJ2-7|NA|TRBD1
CASSYDRGYEQYF
TGTGCCAGCAGTTATGACAGGGGCTACGAGCAGTACTTC
>TRBV6-1|TRBJ1-6|NA|NA
CASSEHRDYNSPLHF
TGTGCCAGCAGTGAACACAGGGACTATAATTCACCCCTCCACTTT
>TRBV24-1|TRBJ2-3|NA|NA
CATSGTDTQYF
TGTGCCACCAGCGGCACAGATACGCAGTATTTT
>TRBV5-6|TRBJ1-5|NA|NA
CASSIQGQSNQPQHF
TGTGCCAGCAGCATACAGGGCCAAAGCAATCAGCCCCAGCATTTT
>TRBV12-3/TRBV12-4|TRBJ2-2|NA|NA
CASSLGLGGELFF
TGTGCCAGCAGTTTGGGCCTGGGCGGGGAGCTGTTTTTT
>TRBV7-9|TRBJ1-2|NA|NA
CASSLGHPGYTF
TGTGCCAGCAGCTTAGGGCACCCTGGCTACACCTTC
>TRBV19|TRBJ2-7|NA|TRBD1
CASSIVTGGSSYEQYF
TGTGCCAGTAGTATAGTCACAGGGGGAAGCTCCTACGAGCAGTACTTC
>TRBV27|TRBJ2-2|NA|TRBD2
CASSQSSGKRNTGELFF
TGTGCCAGCAGTCAGTCTAGCGGGAAAAGGAACACCGGGGAGCTGTTTTTT
>TRBV14|TRBJ2-7|NA|TRBD2
CASSSLPGLGYEQYF
TGTGCCAGCAGCTCTTTACCGGGACTAGGTTACGAGCAGTACTTC
>TRBV27|TRBJ1-5|NA|NA
CASSGTGSSNQPQHF
TGTGCCAGCAGTGGAACAGGATCTAGCAATCAGCCCCAGCATTTT
>TRBV28|TRBJ2-7|NA|NA
CASSLLGVFGEQYF
TGTGCCAGCAGTTTATTAGGGGTTTTTGGAGAGCAGTACTTC
>TRBV5-6|TRBJ1-5|NA|NA
CASSLGLVRVDQPQHF
TGTGCCAGCAGCTTGGGCTTGGTTCGAGTGGATCAGCCCCAGCATTTT
>TRBV28|TRBJ1-4|NA|NA
CASSISGGAREKLFF
TGTGCCAGCAGCATTTCGGGCGGGGCTAGGGAAAAACTGTTTTTT
>TRBV7-6|TRBJ2-1|NA|TRBD2
CASSTSESSYNEQFF
TGTGCCAGCAGCACTAGCGAGAGCTCCTACAATGAGCAGTTCTTC
>TRBV6-6|TRBJ1-2|NA|NA
CASTERERYTF
TGTGCCAGCACCGAGAGGGAAAGGTACACCTTC
>TRBV15|TRBJ2-3|NA|NA
CATSRVGSSTDTQYF
TGTGCCACCAGCAGAGTGGGCAGTAGCACAGATACGCAGTATTTT
>TRBV5-4|TRBJ1-1|NA|NA
CASSPVSGEAFF
TGTGCCAGCAGCCCGGTCTCCGGTGAAGCTTTCTTT
>TRBV2|TRBJ2-1|NA|TRBD2
CASSSSLEGGPSYNEQFF
TGTGCCAGCAGCAGTTCCCTGGAGGGAGGGCCTTCCTACAATGAGCAGTTCTTC
>TRBV15|TRBJ2-1|NA|TRBD1
CATSHRTGGYYNEQFF
TGTGCCACCAGCCACCGGACAGGGGGCTACTACAATGAGCAGTTCTTC
>TRBV6-2/TRBV6-3|TRBJ2-3|NA|NA
CASSFGQPRGSDTQYF
TGTGCCAGCAGTTTTGGACAACCCAGGGGTTCGGATACGCAGTATTTT
>TRBV6-5|TRBJ2-3|NA|TRBD2
CASRVGTSNTQYF
TGTGCCAGCAGGGTAGGGACTAGCAATACGCAGTATTTT
>TRBV7-9|TRBJ2-3|NA|NA
CASSLFSPRSGDTQYF
TGTGCCAGCAGCTTATTTTCCCCCCGAAGCGGAGATACGCAGTATTTT
>TRBV9|TRBJ2-5|NA|TRBD2
CASSPSGLAGETQYF
TGTGCCAGCAGCCCGTCGGGACTAGCGGGAGAGACCCAGTACTTC
>TRBV7-6|TRBJ2-1|NA|NA
CASSLRRAGQSYNEQFF
TGTGCCAGCAGCTTAAGGCGGGCGGGGCAGAGCTACAATGAGCAGTTCTTC